The 7 T cell receptor beta chains below come from one sample, sequenced in a study of shared T cell receptors in the human thymus. The repertoire was sequenced with immunoSEQ multiplex PCR; TCRdb's copy has only in-frame clones and lacks some. This table holds roughly 700,000 clones, roughly 90% found once. These data are also associated with another study on human thymus T cells.

Sequencing was performed on thymocytes. The receptors derive from a boy in the first two years of life with a congenital heart defect.

This chain joins TRBV15 and TRBJ2-5; 7 positions match TRBD2. Trimming cost V 1 base and J 2 bases; bases outside gene matches: 13. This CDR3 comprises 18 residues. From germline, CDR1 is LNHNV and CDR2 YYDKDF (reference sequence). The CDR3 reads CATSRVEGGVRGQETQYF. The CDR3 DNA is TGTGCCACCAGCAGAGTAGAGGGAGGGGTGCGGGGACAAGAGACCCAGTACTTC.

This chain connects TRBV13 to TRBJ1-1; possibly TRBD1 for D (5 bases). V was shortened by 5 bases and J by 0 bases, with 10 bases between the two germline ends. The CDR3 totals 14 residues. Germline CDR1 reads PRHDT; CDR2 reads FYEKMQ (reference sequence). As DNA, the CDR3 is TGTGCCAGCAGCCTTCTGGACATGAACACTGAAGCTTTCTTT. This gives the protein CASSLLDMNTEAFF.

The chain joins TRBV27 to TRBJ1-2; weak D call: TRBD1 (6 bases). The CDR3 contains 16 residues. Trimming removed 3 bases at V and 7 bases at J, with 21 bases between. The germline V gene has CDR1 MNHEY and CDR2 SMNVEV (reference sequence). CDR3 DNA sequence: TGTGCCAGCAGTTTCCGAACTCACAGGGAAAGAAGTGGCTACACCTTC. Encoded protein: CASSFRTHRERSGYTF.

Written as DNA, the CDR3 is TGTGCCAGCAGCCTTAGCCTAGCGCCTACCTACAATGAGCAGTTCTTC. Translated: CASSLSLAPTYNEQFF. The chain employs TRBV11-3 and TRBJ2-1; perhaps TRBD2 as D (6 bases). The CDR3 runs 16 residues. Deletions cut 5 bases from V and 2 bases from J, with 16 bases between. Germline assignment: CDR1 SGHNT and CDR2 YENEEA.

V gene TRBV7-9 combines with J gene TRBJ1-1, with 7 bases lining up with TRBD1. The ends lost 6 bases at V and 5 bases at J; junction bases unmatched: 9. Germline V gene data show CDR1 as SEHNR and CDR2 as FQNEAQ (reference sequence). This CDR3 comprises 14 residues. The CDR3 DNA reads as TGTGCCAGCAGACCACAGGGGCTGGGTACTGAAGCTTTCTTT. Its translation is CASRPQGLGTEAFF.

This clone is a singleton in its sample. CDR3 residues: CASSLREAGGTQYF. CDR3 in DNA: TGTGCCAGCAGCTTGCGGGAGGCCGGGGGGACCCAGTACTTC. V gene TRBV7-9 combines with J gene TRBJ2-5; TRBD2 agrees at 8 bases. The CDR3 contains 14 residues. J gave up 7 bases and V 3 bases, and 7 bases lay outside the gene matches. Germline V CDR1 and CDR2: SEHNR, FQNEAQ (reference sequence).

This clone was observed once. The chain carries TRBV19 and TRBJ2-1, with 8 bases fitting TRBD2. With V trimmed by 6 bases and J by 5 bases, 18 bases remained unmatched. CDR3 size: 18 residues. CDR1 and CDR2 from the germline V gene are LNHDA and SQIVND (reference sequence). CDR3 region: CASRSPPGLVLSDNEQFF. The DNA of the CDR3 is TGTGCCAGTAGATCTCCACCGGGACTAGTTTTAAGCGACAATGAGCAGTTCTTC.